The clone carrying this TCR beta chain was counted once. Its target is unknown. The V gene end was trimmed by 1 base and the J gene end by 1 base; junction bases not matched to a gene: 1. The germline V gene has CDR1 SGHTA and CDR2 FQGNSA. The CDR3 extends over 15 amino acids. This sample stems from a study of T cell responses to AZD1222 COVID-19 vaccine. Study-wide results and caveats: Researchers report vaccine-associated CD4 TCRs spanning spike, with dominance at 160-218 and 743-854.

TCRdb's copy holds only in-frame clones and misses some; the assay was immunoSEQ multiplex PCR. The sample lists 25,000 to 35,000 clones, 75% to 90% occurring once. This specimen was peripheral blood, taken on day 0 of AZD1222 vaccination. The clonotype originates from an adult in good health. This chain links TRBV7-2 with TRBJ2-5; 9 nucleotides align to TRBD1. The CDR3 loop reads CASSLGGQGQETQYF. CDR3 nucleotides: TGTGCCAGCAGCTTAGGGGGACAGGGCCAAGAGACCCAGTACTTC.